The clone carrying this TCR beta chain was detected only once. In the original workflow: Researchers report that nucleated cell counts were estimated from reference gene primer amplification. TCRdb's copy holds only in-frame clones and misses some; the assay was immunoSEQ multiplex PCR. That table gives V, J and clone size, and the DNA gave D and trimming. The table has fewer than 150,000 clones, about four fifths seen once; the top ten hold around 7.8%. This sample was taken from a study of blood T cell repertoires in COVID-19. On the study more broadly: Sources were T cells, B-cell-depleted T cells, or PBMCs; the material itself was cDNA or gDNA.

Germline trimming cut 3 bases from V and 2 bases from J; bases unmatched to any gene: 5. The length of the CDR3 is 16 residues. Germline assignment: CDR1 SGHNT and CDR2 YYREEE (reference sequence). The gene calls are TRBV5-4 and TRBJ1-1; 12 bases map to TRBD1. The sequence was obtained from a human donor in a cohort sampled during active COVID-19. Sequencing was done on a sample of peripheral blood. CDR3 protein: CASSSGQGAPNTEAFF. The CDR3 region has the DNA TGTGCCAGCAGCTCGGGACAGGGGGCCCCCAACACTGAAGCTTTCTTT.